This record covers a single T cell receptor (beta chain). Produced via immunoSEQ multiplex PCR; TCRdb's table is partial and in-frame only. Here the sample spans fewer than 150,000 clones, around nine tenths being singletons. This specimen belongs to a study of cytomegalovirus exposure and HLA in healthy donors. Germline V gene sequence: CDR1 MNHEY, CDR2 SMNVEV (reference sequence). This CDR3 contains 14 residues. V gave up 9 bases and J gave up 5 bases; unmatched junction bases: 12. The J gene is TRBJ1-1, the V gene TRBV27, with 7 bases lining up with TRBD1. This receptor was identified in a man aged 25-45 years in good health and CMV-seronegative. Sequenced input: PBMCs. CDR3 in DNA: TGTGCCAGTAAGAGAGGGGGCTCGGGGACTGAAGCTTTCTTT. This gives the protein CASKRGGSGTEAFF.